Presented here are 3 T cell receptor beta chains from one specimen sequenced in a study of blood T cell repertoires in COVID-19. Using immunoSEQ multiplex PCR, the repertoire was profiled, and TCRdb retains in-frame clones only, with some absent. The sample lists about 340,000 clones, around 83% occurring once. Sequencing was performed on peripheral blood. The receptors here all came from a man younger than 40 with active or convalescent COVID-19.

The rearrangement uses TRBV7-8 and TRBJ1-5; no reliable D call. The germline gives CDR1 SGHVS, CDR2 FQNEAQ. Trimming took 4 bases from V and 5 from J, leaving 6 bases between them. The CDR3 consists of 12 residues. The CDR3 region has the DNA TGTGCCAGCAGCTCAAGAGATCAGCCCCAGCATTTT. This sequence encodes CASSSRDQPQHF.

The chain recombines TRBV7-3 with TRBJ2-1; 8 bases line up with TRBD2. The CDR3 covers 16 residues. J lost 0 bases, V lost 5 bases, and 6 bases had no gene match. CDR1 and CDR2 (germline): SGHTA, FQGTGA. The DNA of the CDR3 is TGTGCCAGCAGCCTACTAGCGGAGAGCTCCTACAATGAGCAGTTCTTC. This sequence encodes CASSLLAESSYNEQFF.

The J gene is TRBJ2-1, the V gene TRBV6-4; TRBD1 agrees at 9 bases. The CDR3 is 15 amino acids. Per germline, CDR1 MRHNA and CDR2 SNTAGT. V was clipped by 4 bases and J by 6 bases; unmatched bases: 7. Written as DNA, the CDR3 is TGTGCCAGCAGTGTCACCGGGACAGGGACCAATGAGCAGTTCTTC. Its protein product is CASSVTGTGTNEQFF.